This TCR beta chain comes out of a study of cytomegalovirus exposure and HLA in healthy donors. Between the trimmed V and J ends, which lost 3 bases and 3 bases, there was a span of 18 bases. CDR3 length: 17 residues. Looked up from germline, CDR1 is MDHEN and CDR2 is SYDVKM. Broader study findings: Some public TCRs appeared in many individuals, while most sequences were rare. The authors assumed roughly uniform sequencing depth across donors for presence/absence analyses. Later analysis showed most CMV-associated TCR beta chains appearing HLA-restricted.

Use of 60 Vbeta and 13 Jbeta primers characterized the PCR. Profiled with immunoSEQ multiplex PCR; TCRdb holds only in-frame clones, not every one. The table records 99,000 or so clones, less than 85% of them present only once. Details on this clone: Its specificity is unknown.

The chain combines TRBV28 with TRBJ2-1; D remains unclear. The source material was PBMCs. This clonotype was sampled from a man in his forties in good health and CMV-seropositive. Written as DNA, the CDR3 is TGTGCCAGCAGTTTTCCTATACGCCACCCGAACTACAATGAGCAGTTCTTC. This encodes CASSFPIRHPNYNEQFF.